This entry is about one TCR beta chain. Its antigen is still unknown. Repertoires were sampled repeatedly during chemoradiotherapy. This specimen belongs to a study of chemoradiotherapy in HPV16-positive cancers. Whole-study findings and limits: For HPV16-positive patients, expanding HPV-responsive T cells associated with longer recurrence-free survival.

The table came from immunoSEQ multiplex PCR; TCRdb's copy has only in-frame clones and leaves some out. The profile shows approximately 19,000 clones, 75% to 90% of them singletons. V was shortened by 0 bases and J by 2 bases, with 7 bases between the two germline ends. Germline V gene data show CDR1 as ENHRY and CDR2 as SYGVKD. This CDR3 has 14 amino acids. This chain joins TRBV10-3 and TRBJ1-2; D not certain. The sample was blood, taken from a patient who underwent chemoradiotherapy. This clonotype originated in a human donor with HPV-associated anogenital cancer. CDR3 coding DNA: TGTGCCATCAGTGAGTCACGGGAGAACTATGGCTACACCTTC. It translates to CAISESRENYGYTF.